These 21 T cell receptor beta chains were sequenced from one sample in a study of cytomegalovirus exposure and HLA in healthy donors. Primers: 60 Vbeta forward and 13 Jbeta reverse. The data were produced by immunoSEQ multiplex PCR, yet TCRdb's version contains in-frame clones alone and is incomplete. The sample includes 150,000 to 190,000 clones, roughly 75% of them seen just once. Sample: PBMCs. Receptor source: a man in his late teens or twenties in good health and CMV-seronegative.

The chain recombines TRBV7-9 with TRBJ1-1, with TRBD1 matching 8 bases. CDR1 and CDR2 (germline): SEHNR, FQNEAQ (reference sequence). The CDR3 contains 15 residues. The trim removed 3 bases at V and 9 bases at J, leaving 12 bases unmatched. CDR3 amino acids: CASSFPEWNRGKAFF. In nucleotides, the CDR3 is TGTGCCAGCAGCTTCCCGGAGTGGAACAGGGGGAAAGCTTTCTTT.

The chain combines TRBV30 with TRBJ2-1; TRBD2 might be the D (6 bases). CDR3 length equals 14 residues. Trimming cost V 8 bases and J 0 bases, with 14 bases left between them. The germline V gene has CDR1 GTSNPN and CDR2 SVGIG (reference sequence). The CDR3, as DNA: TGTGCCCAGGGCCGGGGGAGCTCCTACAATGAGCAGTTCTTC. Amino acid sequence: CAQGRGSSYNEQFF.

V and J are TRBV27 and TRBJ2-3, with a tentative D call TRBD1 (7 bases). This CDR3 has 17 amino acids. CDR1 is MNHEY, CDR2 SMNVEV, per germline (reference sequence). V lost 10 bases and J lost 4, with 27 bases in between. CDR3 in DNA: TGTGCCACCCTGGATTATAAGCGGGCAGGGGGTCCAGATACGCAGTATTTT. Its translation is CATLDYKRAGGPDTQYF.

The rearrangement uses TRBV7-9 and TRBJ2-1, with 13 bases matching TRBD2. The CDR3 is 16 residues long. The trim removed 6 bases at V and 5 bases at J, leaving 7 bases unmatched. Germline V gene lookup returns CDR1 SEHNR and CDR2 FQNEAQ (reference sequence). CDR3 protein: CASRFGTSGKNNEQFF. The CDR3 DNA reads as TGTGCCAGCAGATTCGGGACTAGCGGGAAGAACAATGAGCAGTTCTTC.

The CDR3 nucleotides read TGTGCCTGGAGCCTTCCTGGAAACACCATATATTTT. It translates to CAWSLPGNTIYF. The gene calls are TRBV30 and TRBJ1-3; D gene ambiguous. Germline assignment: CDR1 GTSNPN and CDR2 SVGIG (reference sequence). The CDR3 sequence is 12 residues long. V shed 3 bases and J shed 2 bases, with 5 bases lying between them.

J is TRBJ1-2 and V is TRBV6-1; 7 bases are a match to TRBD1. The V segment lost 0 bases and the J segment 2 bases; nucleotides outside the gene matches: 6. The CDR3 spans 16 residues. CDR1 and CDR2 (germline): MNHNS, SASEGT. CDR3 coding DNA: TGTGCCAGCAGTGAAGCCTTCGGACAGGAAAACTATGGCTACACCTTC. The encoded protein is CASSEAFGQENYGYTF.

The chain employs TRBV7-2 and TRBJ2-1; 10 bases map to TRBD2. From germline, CDR1 is SGHTA and CDR2 FQGNSA. CDR3 size: 16 residues. V lost 1 base and J lost 3; bases outside the gene matches: 3. CDR3 sequence reads: CASSLERTSGYNEQFF. In nucleotides, the CDR3 is TGTGCCAGCAGCTTAGAGCGGACTAGCGGCTACAATGAGCAGTTCTTC.

The chain employs TRBV30 and TRBJ2-3, with 7 nucleotides matching TRBD2. The CDR3 is made up of 14 amino acids. Trimming removed 3 bases from V and 3 bases from J; junction bases left unmatched: 6. Germline V lookup: CDR1 GTSNPN, CDR2 SVGIG (reference sequence). In DNA form, the CDR3 reads TGTGCCTGGAGATTTTGGCGGGGGACAGATACGCAGTATTTT. Encoded protein: CAWRFWRGTDTQYF. Looking up the rest from reference TRBV30 and TRBJ2-3 gives the full variable domain: SQTIHQWPATLVQPVGSPLSLECTVEGTSNPNLYWYRQAAGRGLQLLFYSVGIGQISSEVPQNLSASRPQDRQFILSSKKLLLSDSGFYLCAWRFWRGTDTQYFGPGTRLTVL.

This clone was observed a single time. Other DNA sequences from this sample encode an identical CDR3 as well. V usage is TRBV7-2 and J usage is TRBJ1-1; weak D call: TRBD1 (6 bases). The CDR3 contains 13 residues. V lost 3 bases and J 1 base, leaving 6 bases between the germline ends. Germline assignment: CDR1 SGHTA and CDR2 FQGNSA. The CDR3 region has the DNA TGTGCCAGCAGCTTGGACAGGAACACTGAAGCTTTCTTT. Its protein is CASSLDRNTEAFF.

The chain employs TRBV19 and TRBJ2-7; TRBD2 aligns across 9 bases. The trim removed 5 bases at V and 0 bases at J, leaving 2 bases unmatched. CDR1 and CDR2 from the germline V gene are LNHDA and SQIVND (reference sequence). The CDR3 is 14 residues long. For the CDR3, the DNA is TGTGCCAGTAGTCTAGCGGGGAGCTCCTACGAGCAGTACTTC. The encoded protein is CASSLAGSSYEQYF.

The DNA of the CDR3 is TGTGCCAGTAGTCTAGTGGGCTCTAGCGGCTCCTACAATGAGCAGTTCTTC. Encoded protein: CASSLVGSSGSYNEQFF. The chain links TRBV19 to TRBJ2-1; 7 nucleotides align to TRBD2. CDR1 and CDR2 (germline): LNHDA, SQIVND (reference sequence). V lost 5 bases and J lost 0; bases outside the gene matches: 10. The length of the CDR3 is 17 residues. Using reference TRBV19 and TRBJ2-1 for the parts outside the CDR3, the full variable domain is DGGITQSPKYLFRKEGQNVTLSCEQNLNHDAMYWYRQDPGQGLRLIYYSQIVNDFQKGDIAEGYSVSREKKESFPLTVTSAQKNPTAFYLCASSLVGSSGSYNEQFFGPGTRLTVL.

The chain recombines TRBV25-1 with TRBJ2-5; TRBD1 might be the D (5 bases). The V gene's germline CDR1 is MGHDK and CDR2 SYGVNS. Trimming shortened V by 3 bases and J by 5 bases, and 16 bases separated the two germline ends. The CDR3 has 15 amino acids. The CDR3 DNA is TGTGCCAGCAGTGATGTCTTGGGGCTCATGGAGACCCAGTACTTC. It yields the protein CASSDVLGLMETQYF.

The chain uses TRBV6-5 and TRBJ2-5; 8 nucleotides align to TRBD2. J gave up 6 bases and V 0 bases, and 9 bases lay outside the gene matches. CDR3 size: 16 residues. CDR1 is MNHEY, CDR2 SVGAGI, per germline. The CDR3 protein is CASSYSRGREGQTQYF. CDR3 sequence (DNA): TGTGCCAGCAGTTACTCGAGGGGCCGGGAGGGGCAGACCCAGTACTTC.

V and J are TRBV11-2 and TRBJ2-5; 10 nucleotides match TRBD2. V shed 4 bases and J 5 bases; nucleotides not matched to a gene: 7. The CDR3 covers 15 residues. CDR1 and CDR2 from the germline V gene are SGHAT and FQNNGV. The CDR3 protein is CASSSSSGRVETQYF. Here the CDR3 DNA reads TGTGCCAGCAGCTCATCTAGCGGGAGAGTGGAGACCCAGTACTTC.

The chain employs TRBV7-9 and TRBJ1-4; 10 nucleotides line up with TRBD1. The CDR3 runs 14 residues. V lost 5 bases, J lost 6 bases, and 3 bases stayed unmatched. CDR1 and CDR2 (germline): SEHNR, FQNEAQ (reference sequence). In DNA, the CDR3 is TGTGCCAGCAGCCCCGGGACAGGGGATGAAAAACTGTTTTTT. It encodes CASSPGTGDEKLFF.

As for this clone: This CDR3 fails to terminate in the conserved phenylalanine or tryptophan, so it likely reflects a read error. No DNA is shown, since the ends of the CDR3 on it are uncertain; the CDR3 is the one TCRdb lists. The chain recombines TRBV1 with TRBJ2-7; the DNA was not used to check the table's D call, TRBD2. TRBV1 is a pseudogene locus. The CDR3 is made up of 10 amino acids, end residues included. The CDR3 loop is CTSSQSGERE.

CDR3 bases: TGTGCCAGCAGCTTATTGCCGGGACAGGCATCTCCTGGGGCCAACGTCCTGACTTTC. Its protein is CASSLLPGQASPGANVLTF. The rearrangement links TRBV7-2 to TRBJ2-6, with 8 bases identical to TRBD1. The CDR3 runs 19 residues. Losses at the gene ends were 2 bases for V and 2 bases for J; bases not matched to a gene: 11. CDR1 is SGHTA and CDR2 is FQGNSA in the germline V gene.

The chain employs TRBV27 and TRBJ2-5, with 12 bases matching TRBD2. The junction had 7 bases not matched to a gene; V was cut back by 6 bases and J by 5 bases. Per the germline V gene, CDR1 is MNHEY and CDR2 is SMNVEV (reference sequence). The CDR3 has 15 residues. The CDR3 is CASSPGTSGRETQYF. CDR3 in DNA: TGTGCCAGCAGCCCTGGGACTAGCGGGCGTGAGACCCAGTACTTC.

This clone occurred once. The chain combines TRBV5-6 with TRBJ2-5, with a weak D call TRBD2 (6 bases). CDR1 is SGHDT, CDR2 YYEEEE, per germline. V lost 10 bases, J lost 4 bases, and 17 bases lay in between. The CDR3 contains 13 residues. The CDR3: CAGRIYGGETQYF. CDR3 coding DNA: TGTGCCGGACGGATCTACGGGGGAGAGACCCAGTACTTC. Variable domain in full (rest from reference TRBV5-6 and TRBJ2-5): DAGVTQSPTHLIKTRGQQVTLRCSPKSGHDTVSWYQQALGQGPQFIFQYYEEEERQRGNFPDRFSGHQFPNYSSELNVNALLLGDSALYLCAGRIYGGETQYFGPGTRLLVL.

Comment on this clone: Other DNA sequences in the same sample also yield this CDR3. The J gene is TRBJ2-1, the V gene TRBV6-6; 7 bases agree with TRBD2. Losses at the gene ends were 2 bases for V and 0 bases for J; bases not matched to a gene: 1. Germline V CDR1 and CDR2: MNHNY, SVGAGI (reference sequence). There are 15 residues in the CDR3. The CDR3: CASSYGGGSYNEQFF. As DNA, the CDR3 is TGTGCCAGCAGTTACGGGGGGGGCTCCTACAATGAGCAGTTCTTC.

The genes are TRBV27 and TRBJ2-7, with D possibly matching TRBD1 (7 bases). The CDR3 has 14 amino acids. Germline assignment: CDR1 MNHEY and CDR2 SMNVEV (reference sequence). V was cut by 2 bases and J by 3 bases, with 11 bases left in between. CDR3 coding DNA: TGTGCCAGCAGTTTAAGGCAGGGGGGCTACGAGCAGTACTTC. This sequence encodes CASSLRQGGYEQYF.